The source of this T cell receptor (beta chain) is a study of vaccination and CD4 T cells after COVID-19. Findings of the study overall: A nonsignificant rise from approximately 21 to 38 was seen in the median number of SARS-CoV-2-reactive clonotypes.

CDR3 length: 13 amino acids. Looked up from germline, CDR1 is SGHRS and CDR2 is YFSETQ. J gave up 8 bases and V 3 bases, and 6 bases lay outside the gene matches. Time point defined: late sampling 161 to 241 days after vaccination in a few convalescent patients. The treatment here: approximately 11-day PBMC culture with coronavirus spike peptide pools or control peptides (ViraFEST assay). The assay that was used to sequence DNA from cultured CD4+ T cells was the Oncomine TCR Beta short-read assay. Each CDR3 protein gets one entry after TCRdb re-called the PCR reads with MiXCR. The sample lists over 20,000 distinct CDR3 sequences, less than 45% occurring once. In the case of this clonotype: Its antigen is unknown.

This clonotype was sampled from a human donor who had recovered from COVID-19. The chain combines TRBV5-1 with TRBJ1-2; TRBD1 aligns across 8 bases. Sequences were derived from CD4+ T cells from blood, cultured in vitro, sampled about 7 months after SARS-CoV-2 vaccination. The CDR3: CASSSGQGDGYTF. As DNA, the CDR3 is TGCGCCAGCAGCTCCGGACAGGGAGACGGCTACACCTTC.